A selection of T cell receptor beta chains follows, all from one sample in a study of shared clonotypes between healthy human individuals. Data came from immunoSEQ multiplex PCR; TCRdb stores just in-frame clones and leaves some out. The sample records under 2,000,000 clones, 85% to 95% being singletons. The specimen sequenced was naive CD8+ T cells sorted from blood. These receptors originate from a young man in good health. The CDR3 runs from the conserved cysteine through the conserved F or W. D genes are given only for firm matches. Size is stated for part of the rows, as once, few or many counts, or as a class when the clone is expanded.

TRBJ2-7,.,.,TRBV10-3,TGTGCCATCAGTGACGCCACCTACGAGCAGTACTTC,CAISDATYEQYF
TRBJ1-1,.,.,TRBV5-6,TGTGCCAGTTCGAAATCCGACTGGAACACTGAAGCTTTCTTT,CASSKSDWNTEAFF
TRBJ1-5,.,.,TRBV7-5,.,CARSVGAGASNQPQHF
TRBJ1-1,.,.,TRBV7-9,TGTGCCAGCAGCTCACAGGCCGGGGGTACTGAAGCTTTCTTT,CASSSQAGGTEAFF
TRBJ2-7,.,.,TRBV4-1,TGCGCCAGCAGCCAAGTGGCGGCCGCCTACGAGCAGTACTTC,CASSQVAAAYEQYF
TRBJ1-1,.,.,TRBV5-1,TGCGCCAGCAGCTTGCGCACCCAGGGTAACACTGAAGCTTTCTTT,CASSLRTQGNTEAFF
TRBJ2-1,TRBD2,.,TRBV5-6,TGTGCCAGCAGTGGCGCGGGGGAGGACAATGAGCAGTTCTTC,CASSGAGEDNEQFF
TRBJ2-1,.,.,TRBV29-1,TGCAGCGGGCTGGGACTTCACAATGAGCAGTTCTTC,CSGLGLHNEQFF
TRBJ2-3,.,.,TRBV4-2,TGTGCCAGCAGCCCGTCCTCCGGGGCTACGCAGTATTTT,CASSPSSGATQYF
TRBJ2-5,.,.,TRBV19,TGTGCCAGTAGTCCAGAGGGGGTAGCGGATGTGGAGACCCAGTACTTC,CASSPEGVADVETQYF
TRBJ2-7,.,.,TRBV21-1,TGTGCCAGCAGCAAAAGGCGTACAGACAGAGCGGGCGAGCAGTACTTC,CASSKRRTDRAGEQYF
TRBJ2-7,.,.,TRBV19,TGTGCCAGTAGTATAGTAGGGGGGAGCGGCGAGCAGTACTTC,CASSIVGGSGEQYF
TRBJ2-7,TRBD2,.,TRBV15,TGTGCCACCAGCAGAGAAATTAGCGGGATCTCCTACGAGCAGTACTTC,CATSREISGISYEQYF
TRBJ1-1,.,once,TRBV7-6,TGTGCCAGCAGCTTAGGGGGTGGGGCTGAAGCTTTCTTT,CASSLGGGAEAFF
TRBJ1-4,.,.,TRBV6-5,TGTGCCAGCGGTACGGGGGCAACTAATGAAAAACTGTTTTTT,CASGTGATNEKLFF
TRBJ2-5,TRBD1,.,TRBV18,TGTGCCAGCTCACCCCCGGGACAGGGGCTCGGGAAGACCCAGTACTTC,CASSPPGQGLGKTQYF
TRBJ2-7,TRBD1,.,TRBV7-9,TGTGCCAGCAGCTTACATCCTGGGACAGGGGGCTACGAGCAGTACTTC,CASSLHPGTGGYEQYF
TRBJ2-1,.,.,TRBV7-9,TGTGCCAGCAGCTTGGACAGCTACAATGAGCAGTTCTTC,CASSLDSYNEQFF
TRBJ2-1,.,.,TRBV12-5,TGTGCTAGTGGTTTGGAGGGGTACAATGAGCAGTTCTTC,CASGLEGYNEQFF
TRBJ2-3,.,.,TRBV7-9,TGTGCCAGCAGCTTATTTCCGTCTAGCACAGATACGCAGTATTTT,CASSLFPSSTDTQYF
TRBJ1-2,.,.,TRBV6-5,TGTGCCAGCAGCCCCGGCGGGGAAGGGTACTATGGCTACACCTTC,CASSPGGEGYYGYTF
TRBJ1-2,.,.,TRBV6-5,TGTGCCAGCAGCCCGGACGGCCTCCATCTCTATGGCTACACCTTC,CASSPDGLHLYGYTF
TRBJ2-1,TRBD2,.,TRBV7-2,TGTGCCAATGGGTTTAGCGGGAGCTCCTACAATGAGCAGTTCTTC,CANGFSGSSYNEQFF
TRBJ1-6,.,.,TRBV28,TGTGCCAGCAGCCCGGGAGGAACCTATAATTCACCCCTCCACTTT,CASSPGGTYNSPLHF
TRBJ1-1,TRBD1,.,TRBV7-9,TGTGCCAGCAGCCTGGGACAGGGAAGGCTAACTGAAGCTTTCTTT,CASSLGQGRLTEAFF
TRBJ2-7,.,.,TRBV27,TGTGCCAGCAGTTTATTATTCGATTACAGCTCCTACGAGCAGTACTTC,CASSLLFDYSSYEQYF
TRBJ1-1,.,.,TRBV2,TGTGCCAGCAGTTTGGTTCCCGCTCTGAACACTGAAGCTTTCTTT,CASSLVPALNTEAFF
TRBJ2-7,.,.,TRBV9,TGTGCCAGCAGCCCCCATTTTGCGGGCTCATACGAGCAGTACTTC,CASSPHFAGSYEQYF
TRBJ2-7,.,.,TRBV7-8,TGTGCCAGCAGCTACCCAGGGAATACCTACGAGCAGTACTTC,CASSYPGNTYEQYF
TRBJ1-5,.,.,TRBV11-2,TGTGCCAGCAGCTTAGCGGGCAGGAACAATCAGCCCCAGCATTTT,CASSLAGRNNQPQHF
TRBJ2-3,.,.,TRBV29-1,TGCAGCATAGACACAGATACGCAGTATTTT,CSIDTDTQYF
TRBJ2-1,.,once,TRBV5-1,TGCGCCAGTCGCCCCGACTTATCTAACAATGAGCAGTTCTTC,CASRPDLSNNEQFF
TRBJ2-2,.,.,TRBV27,TGTGCCAGCACCCTGGGGGGTAACACCGGGGAGCTGTTTTTT,CASTLGGNTGELFF
TRBJ2-7,.,.,TRBV7-9,TGTGCCAGCAGCGATCTTTGGGCCCCAGACTACGAGCAGTACTTC,CASSDLWAPDYEQYF
TRBJ1-6,.,.,TRBV19,TGTGCCAGTAGTATAGATTTGATGGATCGGGGGCTCGCCTTT,CASSIDLMDRGLAF
TRBJ1-1,TRBD1,.,TRBV28,TGTGCCAGCAGTTTAAAGGACAGGGGTACTGAAGCTTTCTTT,CASSLKDRGTEAFF
TRBJ1-6,TRBD1,.,TRBV27,TGTGCCAGCAGTCCTGGGACAGATAATTCACCCCTCCACTTT,CASSPGTDNSPLHF
TRBJ2-5,.,.,TRBV7-9,TGTGCCAGCAGCTTAGGTCCCGGGCCCCTCTCGTCCCAAGAGACCCAGTACTTC,CASSLGPGPLSSQETQYF
TRBJ1-5,.,.,TRBV15,TGTGCCACCAGCAGAGATCGGGGAGCGGGTCAGCCCCAGCATTTT,CATSRDRGAGQPQHF